This T cell receptor (beta chain) is from a study of T cells expressing NK-cell markers. Study information: Underlying the TCR beta repertoires were sorted CD3+CD56+NKG2C+, CD3+CD56+NKG2C- and CD3+CD56-NKG2C+ T cells. HCMV serostatus: seven of eight sequenced donors positive, one negative.

About this clonotype: What it recognizes is unknown.

Study-wide results and limits: The contribution of dominant NKG2C+ clonotypes to CD8+ T cells in six donors was roughly 1.0-7.0%. Once again these clonotypes came out on top in the CD3+CD56-NKG2C+ fraction of a few donors.

The CDR3 runs 16 residues. Per germline, CDR1 LNHDA and CDR2 SQIVND (reference sequence). TCRdb re-analyzed the 5' RACE reads; it lists each CDR3 protein once, without DNA. This table lists roughly 380,000 distinct CDR3 sequences. The receptor was derived from a man aged 18-75 years in good health. The source material was blood T cells: a sorted CD56 or NKG2C T cell subset, CD4+ or CD8+ T cells, or bulk PBMC T cells (not recorded which). This chain uses TRBV19 with TRBJ1-1; TCRdb reports TRBD1, a call that lacks DNA to check it against. CDR3 loop: CASSRGGAGVDTEAFF.